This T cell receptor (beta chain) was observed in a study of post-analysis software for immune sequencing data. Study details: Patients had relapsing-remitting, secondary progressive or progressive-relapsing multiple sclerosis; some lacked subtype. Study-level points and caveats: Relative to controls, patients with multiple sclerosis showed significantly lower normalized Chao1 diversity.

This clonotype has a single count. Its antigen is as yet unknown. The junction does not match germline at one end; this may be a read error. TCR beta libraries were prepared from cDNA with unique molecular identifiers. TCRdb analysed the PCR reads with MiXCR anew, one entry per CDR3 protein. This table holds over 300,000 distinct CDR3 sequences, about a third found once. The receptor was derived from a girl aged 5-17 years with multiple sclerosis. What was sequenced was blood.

CDR3 coding DNA: TGTGCCAGCAGCTTAGAGGTGGCAGGGGCTGAAGTTTTCTTT. Translating it yields CASSLEVAGAEVFF. The V and J genes are TRBV7-4 and TRBJ1-1; D may be TRBD1 (6 bases). Germline V gene sequence: CDR1 SGHVT, CDR2 SQSDAQ. This CDR3 is built from 14 residues.